This TCR beta chain was observed in a study of blood T cells in healthy people across ages. This clonotype turned up a few times. The use of a sample-barcoded 5' primer and a J-beta primer mix characterized a second PCR of about 7 to 12 cycles. One entry per CDR3 protein results from TCRdb running MiXCR on the 5' RACE reads. The repertoire includes 600,000 to 900,000 distinct CDR3 sequences, around a quarter of them detected once, and 2.5% to 3.5% sits in the top ten. These data were also reused for a study on T cells of mothers and their children. That source reports: The second PCR's M1S primer added sample barcodes and 2-4 random nucleotides. Over 9.5 million reads per mother and roughly 3 million per child were obtained.

This clonotype was obtained from a boy between 10 and 17 years old in good health. The specimen was blood.

Here the CDR3 reads CASSLSPGEGYGYTF. The CDR3 bases are TGTGCCAGCAGTTTATCCCCGGGGGAAGGCTATGGCTACACCTTC. The chain employs TRBV27 and TRBJ1-2; D is perhaps TRBD1 (5 bases). CDR1 is MNHEY, CDR2 SMNVEV, per germline (reference sequence). Deletions cut 0 bases from V and 4 bases from J, with 12 bases between. This CDR3 region has 15 residues.